This TCR beta chain stems from a study of beta chain features in type 1 diabetes. Based on CD45RO/CCR7/CD25/CD127/CD95/CD27, CD4+ regulatory, stem cell-like memory, naive and central memory cells were sorted. Expressed TCRB transcripts got sequenced, as all isolated RNA was reverse transcribed. Naive, central memory and regulatory T cell samples averaged around 3.9 million immunoSEQ reads each. TCRdb's copy holds only in-frame clones and misses some; the assay was immunoSEQ multiplex PCR. This table holds more than 250,000 clones, 24% found once. In its sample, this clone was seen a few times. Its antigen remains unidentified. Study-wide results and caveats: Reduced insertions and increased deletions marked VDJ junctions in type 1 diabetes patients. Whether HLA type influences TCRB rearrangement remained unresolved here. There was a moderate but significant shortening of TCRB CDR3s in all four CD4+ subsets of Type 1 diabetes patients.

Specimen: naive CD4+ T cells from blood. The TCR sequence derives from a woman aged 25 to 39 with type 1 diabetes.

The CDR3 loop reads CAWTAGAYQETQYF. The CDR3 bases are TGTGCCTGGACCGCAGGGGCGTACCAAGAGACCCAGTACTTC. The chain is built from TRBV30 and TRBJ2-5; D perhaps matches TRBD1 (6 bases). V lost 4 bases to trimming and J lost 0 bases, with 12 bases between them. The CDR3 has 14 residues. Germline CDR1 is GTSNPN and CDR2 is SVGIG (reference sequence). The complete variable domain, with remaining parts taken from reference TRBV30 and TRBJ2-5, reads SQTIHQWPATLVQPVGSPLSLECTVEGTSNPNLYWYRQAAGRGLQLLFYSVGIGQISSEVPQNLSASRPQDRQFILSSKKLLLSDSGFYLCAWTAGAYQETQYFGPGTRLLVL.